This T cell receptor (beta chain) was documented in a study of blood T cell repertoires in COVID-19. Study background: PBMCs, B-cell-depleted T cells, or T cells provided the cDNA or gDNA that made up the material.

In the authors' methods: Using reference gene primer amplification, nucleated cell counts were estimated. Repertoires were generated with immunoSEQ multiplex PCR, while TCRdb's copy carries only in-frame clones and drops some. For V, J and clone size, that table is used; D and trimming come from the DNA. The table records 150,000 to 200,000 clones, around 81% of them present only once. Per the germline V gene, CDR1 is LNHNV and CDR2 is YYDKDF (reference sequence). This CDR3 is built from 12 residues. Trimming removed 11 bases at V and 6 bases at J, with 16 bases between. What was sequenced was peripheral blood. This chain links TRBV15 with TRBJ1-2, with D possibly being TRBD1 (5 bases). The clonotype was recovered from a man between 60 and 75 years old with active or convalescent COVID-19. CDR3 in DNA: TGTGCCTCGGGAGGGGAGATCGATGGCTACACCTTC. It codes for CASGGEIDGYTF.